Each of the 32 T cell receptor beta chains below was sequenced from the same sample in a study of low-dose radiotherapy and immunotherapy resistance in tumors (dated by TCRdb to about 2022). The sample's time point label, in plain terms: before trial treatment. Sequencing was performed on an Illumina HiSeq 2500. First-strand cDNA was synthesized with Superscript III and a set of TRAV- and TRBV-specific primers, covering both TCRalpha and TCRbeta chains. TCRs were amplified with Phusion for 20 PCR cycles, with a constant-region primer paired with the adapter attached to the V primers. In-frame beta chains were kept once TCRdb had trimmed the public reads at Q25 with fastp and called clones with MiXCR. Rows merge per CDR3 protein into single entries with the most common DNA and genes. In all, the sample holds 57,000 or so distinct CDR3 sequences, and almost 25% of those were seen once. Around 5% of the sample comes from the top ten.

The starting material was PBMCs, obtained before treatment. These TCRs come from a male donor with prostate cancer.

This clonotype showed up many times. The chain carries TRBV7-9 and TRBJ2-2; D unresolved. Trimming pared 1 base from V and 5 bases from J, leaving 2 bases between. The CDR3 loop spans 12 amino acids. Germline CDR1 is SEHNR and CDR2 is FQNEAQ (reference sequence). The CDR3 nucleotides read TGTGCCAGCAGCTTAGAGACCGGGGAGCTGTTTTTT. This gives the protein CASSLETGELFF.

This clonotype occurred many times. This rearrangement joins TRBV29-1 to TRBJ2-7, with a possible D match to TRBD1 (6 bases). Germline V gene data show CDR1 as SQVTM and CDR2 as ANQGSEA. V lost 6 bases, J lost 6 bases, and 15 bases lay in between. This CDR3 comprises 12 residues. CDR3 protein: CSVSSGAAEQYF. For the CDR3, the DNA is TGCAGCGTATCTTCAGGGGCGGCCGAGCAGTACTTC.

The chain employs TRBV5-1 and TRBJ1-2, with TRBD1 as a possible D gene (5 bases). The CDR3 covers 15 residues. The V gene lost 7 bases and the J gene lost 7 bases, with 23 bases spanning the gap. The germline V gene encodes CDR1 SGHRS and CDR2 YFSETQ. The CDR3 coding sequence is TGCGCCAGCGGGAAGGACCAATGGGGCCAGGTTGGCTACACCTTC. Residues: CASGKDQWGQVGYTF.

This clonotype showed up many times. This chain links TRBV6-2 or TRBV6-3 with TRBJ1-4; D is possibly TRBD1 (5 bases). The CDR3 is made up of 14 amino acids. V dropped 7 bases and J dropped 8 bases, with 17 bases sitting between them. The V gene's germline CDR1 is MNHEY and CDR2 SVGEGT. In DNA, the CDR3 is TGTGCCAGCACCCCGGGGCAGGGCCGGGAAAAACTGTTTTTT. Translating gives CASTPGQGREKLFF.

Note on this clonotype: Sequence at one end of the junction differs from germline and may be a read error. This chain uses TRBV27 with TRBJ2-3, with 11 bases lining up with TRBD2. CDR3 length equals 21 residues. Germline lookup yields CDR1 MNHEY and CDR2 SMNVEV (reference sequence). DNA of the CDR3: TGTGCCACCAGTGGGCGACTCGGGCAGGCTGGGACTAGCGGTGGCACAGATACGCAGTATTTT. Protein product: CATSGRLGQAGTSGGTDTQYF.

This clonotype was picked up many times. V gene TRBV9 combines with J gene TRBJ2-7; 11 bases align to TRBD2. This CDR3 comprises 16 residues. V gave up 1 base and J gave up 1 base; unmatched junction bases: 4. The germline CDR1 and CDR2 sequences are SGDLS and YYNGEE. The CDR3 DNA is TGTGCCAGCAGCGTAAGCTCTAGCGGGGGGTCCTACGAGCAGTACTTC. It encodes CASSVSSSGGSYEQYF. The whole variable domain, filled in from reference TRBV9 and TRBJ2-7, reads DSGVTQTPKHLITATGQRVTLRCSPRSGDLSVYWYQQSLDQGLQFLIQYYNGEERAKGNILERFSAQQFPDLHSELNLSSLELGDSALYFCASSVSSSGGSYEQYFGPGTRLTVT.

With respect to this clonotype: Being one base from a much bigger clone, this may be a read error. The chain employs TRBV5-8 and TRBJ1-5; D unclear. This CDR3 contains 15 residues. CDR1 SGHTS and CDR2 YDEGEE come from the germline V gene. The CDR3 protein is CARSFRGDSNQPQHF. CDR3 sequence (DNA): TGTGCCCGCAGCTTTCGCGGAGATAGCAATCAGCCCCAGCATTTT.

In its sample, this clonotype was seen many times. The genes are TRBV29-1 and TRBJ2-7, with D perhaps TRBD1 (5 bases). Germline-derived CDR1 and CDR2 are SQVTM and ANQGSEA. The V end was cut by 7 bases, the J end by 7 bases, with 26 bases between. This CDR3 comprises 15 residues. Written as DNA, the CDR3 is TGCAGCGCCCTCAGGGAAGAGTCCGCACGGGTAGAGCAGTACTTC. As protein: CSALREESARVEQYF.

This clonotype was seen only a few times. The V call is TRBV27, the J call TRBJ1-5; TRBD1 agrees at 9 bases. Per the germline V gene, CDR1 is MNHEY and CDR2 is SMNVEV (reference sequence). The CDR3 has 16 residues. Unmatched junction bases numbered 4, after V lost 3 bases and J lost 1 base. CDR3 nucleotides: TGTGCCAGCAGTTTCACCGGGACAGGGAGCAATCAGCCCCAGCATTTT. Encoded protein: CASSFTGTGSNQPQHF.

As to this clonotype: A far larger clone lies a single base away; this is likely a read error. The CDR3 reads CACSQGIGTSGGNNEQFF. CDR3 coding DNA: TGTGCCTGCAGCCAAGGGATCGGGACTAGCGGGGGCAACAATGAGCAGTTCTTC. V usage is TRBV5-4 and J usage is TRBJ2-1; 14 bases agree with TRBD2. The CDR3 sequence is 18 residues long. The germline V gene encodes CDR1 SGHNT and CDR2 YYREEE (reference sequence).

This clonotype showed up many times. The chain employs TRBV5-1 and TRBJ1-1; TRBD1 might be the D (5 bases). Germline CDR1 SGHRS, CDR2 YFSETQ. Trimming removed 0 bases from V and 3 bases from J, with 12 bases in between. The CDR3 contains 15 residues. The CDR3 region has the DNA TGCGCCAGCAGCTTGGAGGGACTGGGGGACACTGAAGCTTTCTTT. It translates to CASSLEGLGDTEAFF.

This clonotype was detected many times. The genes are TRBV29-1 and TRBJ2-3, with 7 bases that match TRBD2. With V trimmed by 6 bases and J by 0 bases, 9 bases remained unmatched. This CDR3 spans 15 amino acids. Germline CDR1 and CDR2: SQVTM and ANQGSEA. CDR3 sequence: CSVVGWGGSTDTQYF. The CDR3 bases are TGCAGCGTCGTAGGGTGGGGGGGAAGCACAGATACGCAGTATTTT.

This clonotype was seen a handful of times. A single base separates this from a much larger clone, so it may be a read error. The genes are TRBV28 and TRBJ2-7, with D tentatively TRBD1 (6 bases). In germline, CDR1 is MDHEN, CDR2 SYDVKM. The CDR3 runs to 13 residues. The CDR3 sequence is CACRKTGLNEQYF. CDR3 in DNA: TGTGCCTGCAGGAAAACAGGGCTGAACGAGCAGTACTTC.

This clonotype was counted once. This chain connects TRBV19 to TRBJ1-5; no definite D call. V lost 0 bases, J lost 5 bases, and 11 bases lay in between. The germline CDR1 and CDR2 sequences are LNHDA and SQIVND (reference sequence). The CDR3 is made up of 15 amino acids. The CDR3: CASSIDGQAYQPQHF. The CDR3 region has the DNA TGTGCCAGTAGTATAGACGGTCAGGCCTATCAGCCCCAGCATTTT.

In regard to this clonotype: It is likely a read error: a sequence one base away is far more abundant. The chain has TRBV5-4 and TRBJ2-1, with D maybe TRBD2 (6 bases). The CDR3 is 13 amino acids. Germline CDR1 reads SGHNT; CDR2 reads YYREEE (reference sequence). The V and J ends lost 4 bases and 10 bases respectively, with 15 bases between them. The CDR3 reads CASSPSGVDEQFF. The CDR3 DNA follows: TGTGCCAGCAGCCCGTCGGGGGTCGACGAGCAGTTCTTC.

The chain has TRBV19 and TRBJ1-1; D remains ambiguous. Trimming removed 5 bases from V and 5 bases from J, with 12 bases in between. The CDR3 contains 13 residues. The germline CDR1 and CDR2 sequences are LNHDA and SQIVND (reference sequence). In DNA form, the CDR3 reads TGTGCCAGTAGTCGTGCAGGCACAACTGAAGCTTTCTTT. The encoded protein is CASSRAGTTEAFF.

The chain recombines TRBV12-3 or TRBV12-4 with TRBJ2-1; possible D gene TRBD2, 6 bases. Between the trimmed V and J ends, which lost 8 bases and 6 bases, there was a span of 20 bases. The CDR3 is 15 residues long. The CDR3 loop reads CASGIAVRRGNEQFF. CDR3 bases: TGTGCCAGCGGGATAGCGGTCCGACGGGGCAATGAGCAGTTCTTC.

This sequence joins TRBV20-1 and TRBJ1-1, with a weak D call TRBD1 (5 bases). V lost 6 bases to trimming and J lost 1 base, with 12 bases between them. CDR3 size: 13 residues. From germline, CDR1 is DFQATT and CDR2 SNEGSKA (reference sequence). CDR3 in amino acids: CSAYKQENTEAFF. CDR3 coding DNA: TGCAGTGCGTATAAACAGGAGAACACTGAAGCTTTCTTT.

This clonotype was detected many times. This rearrangement joins TRBV20-1 to TRBJ2-1; 12 bases are a match to TRBD2. The trim removed 3 bases at V and 10 bases at J, leaving 10 bases unmatched. This CDR3 comprises 15 residues. Per the germline V gene, CDR1 is DFQATT and CDR2 is SNEGSKA (reference sequence). CDR3 sequence reads: CSARGPSGGAREQFF. CDR3 DNA sequence: TGCAGTGCTAGGGGTCCTAGCGGGGGGGCACGAGAGCAGTTCTTC.

A word on this clonotype: A far larger clone lies a single base away; this is likely a read error. V and J are TRBV13 and TRBJ2-1; 7 nucleotides line up with TRBD2. The CDR3 sequence is 15 residues long. In germline, CDR1 is PRHDT, CDR2 FYEKMQ (reference sequence). CDR3 loop: CASSEPQRGNNGQFF. Written as DNA, the CDR3 is TGTGCCAGCAGTGAGCCCCAGCGGGGCAACAATGGGCAGTTCTTC.

V and J are TRBV4-2 and TRBJ1-2; D call uncertain. Germline loops: CDR1 LGHNA, CDR2 YNFKEQ. The CDR3 spans 15 residues. The V end lost 0 bases, the J end lost 4 bases, and 12 bases lay between the germline ends. The CDR3 protein is CASSQDPGRAYGYTF. The DNA for the CDR3 is TGTGCCAGCAGCCAAGATCCCGGGAGGGCCTATGGCTACACCTTC.

This clonotype came up many times. The gene calls are TRBV7-6 and TRBJ2-7; D not certain. V was clipped by 0 bases and J by 3 bases, with 12 bases between them. The CDR3 loop spans 15 amino acids. Germline loops: CDR1 SGHVS, CDR2 FNYEAQ. Written as DNA, the CDR3 is TGTGCCAGCAGCTTAGCGGCGTCTCCTAACTACGAGCAGTACTTC. Amino acids: CASSLAASPNYEQYF.

This clonotype was found a few times. This sequence joins TRBV6-2 or TRBV6-3 and TRBJ2-3; D call uncertain. Germline lookup yields CDR1 MNHEY and CDR2 SVGEGT. V dropped 5 bases and J dropped 3 bases, with 12 bases sitting between them. The CDR3 covers 14 residues. The CDR3 DNA sequence: TGTGCCAGCAGTGATAAGTTAACGACAGATACGCAGTATTTT. It is translated as CASSDKLTTDTQYF.

Many counts were recorded for this clonotype. This sequence joins TRBV13 and TRBJ2-6; TRBD1 aligns across 7 bases. CDR1 PRHDT and CDR2 FYEKMQ come from the germline V gene (reference sequence). The CDR3 sequence is 15 residues long. V lost 6 bases and J lost 4; bases outside the gene matches: 6. The CDR3: CASSEGQAGANVLTF. DNA of the CDR3: TGTGCCAGCAGTGAAGGACAGGCCGGGGCCAACGTCCTGACTTTC.

Concerning this clonotype: Given a far larger clone just one base away, this is likely a sequencing read error. The chain combines TRBV7-6 with TRBJ2-1, with 9 bases fitting TRBD2. The CDR3 consists of 16 residues. The V gene's germline CDR1 is SGHVS and CDR2 FNYEAQ. J lost 10 bases, V lost 7 bases, and 17 bases had no gene match. The CDR3 DNA sequence: TGTGCCAGCATCGGATCTGGGCTAGCGGGGATTTACGAGCAGTTCTTC. Residues: CASIGSGLAGIYEQFF. The full variable domain, rest sourced from reference TRBV7-6 and TRBJ2-1, is GAGVSQSPRYKVTKRGQDVALRCDPISGHVSLYWYRQALGQGPEFLTYFNYEAQQDKSGLPNDRFSAERPEGSISTLTIQRTEQRDSAMYRCASIGSGLAGIYEQFFGPGTRLTVL.

This clonotype was seen many times. The J gene is TRBJ2-5, the V gene TRBV4-1; either TRBD1 or TRBD2 may supply D (5 bases each). Germline V CDR1 and CDR2: MGHRA, YSYEKL. This CDR3 contains 16 residues. V was trimmed by 0 bases and J by 6 bases, leaving 17 bases between them. This chain's CDR3 is CASSQDPGTGMKTQYF. The CDR3 region has the DNA TGCGCCAGCAGCCAAGATCCGGGGACGGGTATGAAGACCCAGTACTTC.

CDR3 protein: CASSEHGAMNTEAFF. The CDR3 DNA sequence: TGTGCCAGCAGTGAGCACGGGGCCATGAACACTGAAGCTTTCTTT. The rearrangement uses TRBV6-4 and TRBJ1-1, with D possibly being TRBD1 (5 bases). The CDR3 runs to 15 residues. V lost 3 bases and J lost 0, with 11 bases in between. Germline V gene sequence: CDR1 MRHNA, CDR2 SNTAGT.

This clonotype was detected ten times or more. The rearrangement links TRBV29-1 to TRBJ2-7, with D possibly TRBD1 on 5 matching bases. V lost 6 bases, J lost 2 bases, and 14 bases lay in between. CDR3 length equals 13 residues. Per germline, CDR1 SQVTM and CDR2 ANQGSEA. The CDR3 region is CSVRFWGAYEQYF. CDR3 DNA sequence: TGCAGCGTCCGGTTTTGGGGCGCCTACGAGCAGTACTTC.

This clonotype was seen at least ten times. This chain joins TRBV20-1 and TRBJ1-2, with 10 bases matching TRBD1. CDR3 length: 20 residues. Germline V lookup: CDR1 DFQATT, CDR2 SNEGSKA (reference sequence). V lost 2 bases, J lost 1 base, and 19 bases stayed unmatched. Written as DNA, the CDR3 is TGCAGTGCTAGATTACGGATTGGACAGGGGGGAGGTCGGCTTAACTATGGCTACACCTTC. It yields the protein CSARLRIGQGGGRLNYGYTF.

This clonotype was counted ten times or more. The chain employs TRBV4-1 and TRBJ1-4; D is undetermined. This CDR3 has 14 amino acids. V dropped 4 bases and J dropped 3 bases, with 9 bases sitting between them. CDR1 is MGHRA and CDR2 is YSYEKL in the germline V gene. CDR3 loop: CASSPEEANEKLFF. The CDR3 DNA reads as TGCGCCAGCAGCCCCGAGGAGGCTAATGAAAAACTGTTTTTT.

The table lists this clonotype with a few counts. This may be a read error: a much more frequent sequence differs by one nucleotide. This chain uses TRBV27 with TRBJ1-5; D is uncertain. Trimming left V 7 bases short and J 0 bases short, with 10 bases between. The germline CDR1 and CDR2 sequences are MNHEY and SMNVEV (reference sequence). The CDR3 is 14 amino acids. CDR3 in amino acids: CASKHGNSNQPQHF. CDR3 nucleotide sequence: TGTGCCAGCAAACATGGGAATAGCAATCAGCCCCAGCATTTT.

V gene TRBV6-2 or TRBV6-3 combines with J gene TRBJ2-2; maybe TRBD2 (5 bases). Germline CDR1 reads MNHEY; CDR2 reads SVGEGT. This CDR3 has 17 residues. Trimming stripped 0 bases from V and 0 bases from J, with 11 bases between. CDR3 loop: CASSYSDSDPNTGELFF. DNA for the CDR3: TGTGCCAGCAGTTACTCGGATAGCGACCCGAACACCGGGGAGCTGTTTTTT.